This T cell receptor (beta chain) was recorded in a study of T cell clusters in autoimmune cytopenias. TRB amplification used around 270 ng of peripheral blood genomic DNA. One tube held mixed TRB-A and TRB-B primer pools for touch-down PCR. For each CDR3 protein, TCRdb gives one entry from its re-call of the multiplex PCR reads, without DNA. In all, the sample yields about 11,000 distinct CDR3 sequences. CDR1 is MNHEY and CDR2 is SVGAGI in the germline V gene. CDR3 length: 16 residues. These data were also filed under a second study, of T cell repertoires in aging, cancer and after chemotherapy. That paper notes: Across the chemotherapy interval, each cancer cohort showed higher median generation probability, suggesting thymic rebound. Immunological memory after chemotherapy cannot be judged from the repertoire data.

This clonotype was obtained from a human donor in good health. What was sequenced was peripheral blood. This chain joins TRBV6-5 and TRBJ2-3; TCRdb's D call of TRBD1 is untestable without DNA. The CDR3 protein is CASRRGGRTGTDTQYF.